The 23 T cell receptor beta chains below come from one sample, sequenced in a study of regulatory T cells in long-lasting Graves disease. Time point reported: persistent/refractory GD, antithyroid drugs over 5 years with positive TRAb. PBMC-extracted RNA yielded the TCR library. CDR3 regions were amplified by Arm-PCR using iRepertoire HTBI primers to build TCR beta libraries. TCRdb independently ran MiXCR on the multiplex PCR reads; one entry per CDR3 protein. The sample has more than 650,000 distinct CDR3 sequences, 25% to 30% seen once. The starting material was peripheral blood mononuclear cells (PBMCs), obtained when the disease was refractory, from a patient treated with antithyroid drugs. Receptors were obtained from a female donor with Graves disease.

This clonotype was counted many times. J is TRBJ2-5 and V is TRBV6-1; TRBD1 is a possible D gene (6 bases). V lost 7 bases and J lost 1, with 7 bases in between. The CDR3 is made up of 12 amino acids. Germline V gives CDR1 MNHNS, CDR2 SASEGT. The CDR3 DNA reads TGTGCCAGCACGGACAGCCAAGAGACCCAGTACTTC. Translating gives CASTDSQETQYF.

The chain recombines TRBV5-1 with TRBJ2-7, with a tentative D call TRBD1 (5 bases). The germline gives CDR1 SGHRS, CDR2 YFSETQ. This CDR3 spans 13 amino acids. V was trimmed by 4 bases and J by 3 bases, leaving 11 bases between them. Written as DNA, the CDR3 is TGCGCCAGCAGCACTGAGACAGACTACGAGCAGTACTTC. This encodes CASSTETDYEQYF.

CDR3 coding DNA: TGTGCCAGCAGTTTGTCTGGGACTGGAAACACCATATATTTT. This gives the protein CASSLSGTGNTIYF. The chain is built from TRBV12-3 or TRBV12-4 and TRBJ1-3; D unresolved. The V and J ends lost 3 bases and 2 bases respectively, with 8 bases between them. The CDR3 is made up of 14 amino acids.

The gene calls are TRBV20-1 and TRBJ2-7; D may be TRBD2 (5 bases). The V end was cut by 4 bases, the J end by 6 bases, with 22 bases between. The CDR3 totals 15 residues. CDR1 and CDR2 from the germline V gene are DFQATT and SNEGSKA (reference sequence). This CDR3 reads CSATRHWGEGTEQYF. DNA of the CDR3: TGCAGTGCTACCCGCCACTGGGGAGAGGGAACCGAGCAGTACTTC.

This clonotype was seen more than once but under ten times. The rearrangement joins TRBV20-1 to TRBJ2-7; the match to TRBD2 covers 9 bases. The CDR3 consists of 16 residues. Germline V gene sequence: CDR1 DFQATT, CDR2 SNEGSKA (reference sequence). V shed 3 bases, J shed 2 bases, and the junction held 11 bases outside the gene matches. Here the CDR3 DNA reads TGCAGTGCTAGGGAAACCCGGACTAGCGTAGCCTACGAGCAGTACTTC. It yields the protein CSARETRTSVAYEQYF.

The chain couples TRBV7-9 to TRBJ1-6; 11 positions match TRBD1. The junction had 9 bases not matched to a gene; V was cut back by 5 bases and J by 9 bases. The CDR3 extends over 16 amino acids. Germline CDR1 SEHNR, CDR2 FQNEAQ (reference sequence). The CDR3 sequence is CASSRAGTGGTSPLHF. The CDR3 DNA sequence: TGTGCCAGCAGCAGAGCCGGGACAGGGGGAACTTCACCCCTCCACTTT.

This clonotype was detected only a few times. The chain employs TRBV6-2 or TRBV6-3 and TRBJ2-7; 8 bases agree with TRBD2. Germline V gene lookup returns CDR1 MNHEY and CDR2 SVGEGT. Trimming at V came to 6 bases and at J to 4 bases, leaving 11 bases not matched to a gene. This CDR3 contains 15 residues. CDR3 region: CASSGALAGMYEQYF. The CDR3 DNA is TGTGCCAGCAGCGGCGCGTTAGCGGGGATGTACGAGCAGTACTTC.

The J gene is TRBJ2-5, the V gene TRBV6-1; 10 nucleotides line up with TRBD1. This CDR3 region has 14 residues. The germline V gene encodes CDR1 MNHNS and CDR2 SASEGT. The V and J ends lost 2 bases and 7 bases, in that order; junction bases with no gene match: 4. In nucleotides, the CDR3 is TGTGCCAGCAGTGAACCGGGACAGGGGTCGACCCAGTACTTC. This translates into CASSEPGQGSTQYF.

This clonotype was picked up a small number of times. The chain's CDR3 is CASSKQGDNQPQHF. The DNA of the CDR3 is TGTGCCAGTAGTAAACAGGGGGACAATCAGCCCCAGCATTTT. J is TRBJ1-5 and V is TRBV19; TRBD1 agrees at 8 bases. From germline, CDR1 is LNHDA and CDR2 SQIVND (reference sequence). The CDR3 covers 14 residues. Trimming removed 4 bases from V and 3 bases from J; junction bases left unmatched: 2.

This chain links TRBV5-1 with TRBJ2-3, with D maybe TRBD2 (6 bases). CDR3 length: 18 amino acids. CDR1 is SGHRS and CDR2 is YFSETQ in the germline V gene. V was trimmed by 4 bases and J by 1 base, leaving 22 bases between them. The CDR3 DNA reads as TGCGCCAGCAGCCTCGCTAAGACTAGTGGGGGTGGCACAGATACGCAGTATTTT. Amino acids: CASSLAKTSGGGTDTQYF.

The chain combines TRBV18 with TRBJ2-7, with 12 bases identical to TRBD2. Per the germline V gene, CDR1 is KGHSH and CDR2 is LQKENI. CDR3 length: 16 amino acids. Germline trimming cut 0 bases from V and 7 bases from J; bases unmatched to any gene: 7. DNA for the CDR3: TGTGCCAGCTCACCACCGAGACTAGCGGGAGAGGATGAGCAGTACTTC. Translation gives CASSPPRLAGEDEQYF. The variable domain in full, completed from reference TRBV18 and TRBJ2-7, reads NAGVMQNPRHLVRRRGQEARLRCSPMKGHSHVYWYRQLPEEGLKFMVYLQKENIIDESGMPKERFSAEFPKEGPSILRIQQVVRGDSAAYFCASSPPRLAGEDEQYFGPGTRLTVT.

The chain recombines TRBV3-1 with TRBJ2-7, with TRBD2 matching 7 bases. CDR3 length: 16 residues. Germline V gives CDR1 LGHDT, CDR2 YNNKEL (reference sequence). The V segment lost 0 bases and the J segment 4 bases; nucleotides outside the gene matches: 9. This CDR3 is CASSQDSGLGKYEQYF. The CDR3 DNA follows: TGTGCCAGCAGCCAAGATTCAGGACTAGGTAAATACGAGCAGTACTTC.

This clonotype has only a few counts. This sequence joins TRBV6-1 and TRBJ1-2; D unresolved. The CDR3 is made up of 14 amino acids. Germline lookup yields CDR1 MNHNS and CDR2 SASEGT. Trimming cost V 2 bases and J 10 bases, with 17 bases left between them. This CDR3 reads CASSESVGLVYYTF. Here the CDR3 DNA reads TGTGCCAGCAGTGAATCCGTTGGCCTGGTCTACTACACCTTC.

Concerning this clonotype itself: This clone may be a read error of a much larger clone one base away. This CDR3 is CASSITGPEAFF. The CDR3 nucleotides are TGTGCCAGCAGCATAACAGGGCCTGAAGCTTTCTTT. This rearrangement joins TRBV11-3 to TRBJ1-1; possible D gene TRBD1, 6 bases. Germline V gene data show CDR1 as SGHNT and CDR2 as YENEEA. The CDR3 covers 12 residues. The V end lost 5 bases, the J end lost 6 bases, and 10 bases lay between the germline ends.

The chain recombines TRBV7-9 with TRBJ2-7; D gene unclear. With 10 bases removed from V and 2 bases from J, the gap between germline ends came to 15 bases. This CDR3 comprises 13 residues. The V gene's germline CDR1 is SEHNR and CDR2 FQNEAQ (reference sequence). The CDR3 is CAINSKAPYEQYF. As DNA, the CDR3 is TGTGCCATCAACTCAAAGGCCCCCTACGAGCAGTACTTC.

This clonotype was counted ten times or more. The genes are TRBV24-1 and TRBJ1-5; 7 bases line up with TRBD1. Losses at the gene ends were 4 bases for V and 1 base for J; bases not matched to a gene: 9. This CDR3 has 17 amino acids. Germline assignment: CDR1 KGHDR and CDR2 SFDVKD. The CDR3 region is CATSDPNEGQSNQPQHF. The CDR3 bases are TGTGCCACCAGTGACCCCAATGAGGGACAGAGCAATCAGCCCCAGCATTTT.

Remarks on this clonotype: Sequence at one end of the junction differs from germline and may be a read error. The rearrangement uses TRBV20-1 and TRBJ1-1; D possibly corresponds to TRBD1 (6 bases). Germline CDR1 reads DFQATT; CDR2 reads SNEGSKA (reference sequence). The CDR3 is 14 amino acids. In DNA form, the CDR3 reads TGCGGTGCTAGAGAGCCCGGGACACGAACTGAAGCTTTCTTT. Protein product: CGAREPGTRTEAFF.

This clonotype was detected many times. The rearrangement joins TRBV20-1 to TRBJ2-5; D assignment may be TRBD1 or TRBD2 (5 bases each). V lost 3 bases to trimming and J lost 4 bases, with 21 bases between them. Germline CDR1 reads DFQATT; CDR2 reads SNEGSKA (reference sequence). The CDR3 loop spans 16 amino acids. The CDR3 here is CSARGYPGDGGETQYF. CDR3 sequence (DNA): TGCAGTGCTAGGGGTTACCCGGGTGATGGGGGAGAGACCCAGTACTTC.

This clonotype appeared a few times. This rearrangement joins TRBV5-1 to TRBJ1-2; a weak D match, TRBD1 (5 bases). The length of the CDR3 is 15 residues. Between the trimmed V and J ends, which lost 4 bases and 4 bases, there was a span of 17 bases. Germline V gene sequence: CDR1 SGHRS, CDR2 YFSETQ. The CDR3 DNA is TGCGCCAGCAGCCACGGGGCCCTCGGGGGCTATGGCTACACCTTC. Its translation: CASSHGALGGYGYTF.

V usage is TRBV19 and J usage is TRBJ1-2; possibly TRBD1 for D (5 bases). This CDR3 has 14 residues. Trimming shortened V by 4 bases and J by 5 bases, and 14 bases separated the two germline ends. Germline CDR1 and CDR2: LNHDA and SQIVND (reference sequence). The CDR3 DNA reads TGTGCCAGTAGTAAGGGACGGATTGAATATGGCTACACCTTC. Translation gives CASSKGRIEYGYTF.

The genes are TRBV3-1 and TRBJ1-2; D is uncertain. The V gene's germline CDR1 is LGHDT and CDR2 YNNKEL (reference sequence). Trimming stripped 1 base from V and 5 bases from J, with 14 bases between. This CDR3 has 15 residues. The DNA of the CDR3 is TGTGCCAGCAGCCAAGGTCCGGGGTTTGAGTATGGCTACACCTTC. Protein product: CASSQGPGFEYGYTF. The full variable domain, its missing parts supplied by reference TRBV3-1 and TRBJ1-2, is DTAVSQTPKYLVTQMGNDKSIKCEQNLGHDTMYWYKQDSKKFLKIMFSYNNKELIINETVPNRFSPKSPDKAHLNLHINSLELGDSAVYFCASSQGPGFEYGYTFGSGTRLTVV.

This clonotype was observed at least ten times. The chain uses TRBV28 and TRBJ1-1; 9 positions match TRBD1. The CDR3 runs to 13 residues. Germline V CDR1 and CDR2: MDHEN, SYDVKM. After removal of 6 bases from V and 4 bases from J, the junction contained 3 bases not matched to a gene. Here the CDR3 reads CASRQTGGTEAFF. The DNA for the CDR3 is TGTGCCAGCAGACAGACAGGGGGCACTGAAGCTTTCTTT. The entire variable domain, with the rest obtained from reference TRBV28 and TRBJ1-1, is as follows: DVKVTQSSRYLVKRTGEKVFLECVQDMDHENMFWYRQDPGLGLRLIYFSYDVKMKEKGDIPEGYSVSREKKERFSLILESASTNQTSMYLCASRQTGGTEAFFGQGTRLTVV.

J is TRBJ2-7 and V is TRBV2; a possible D gene is TRBD2 (6 bases). The CDR3 has 14 amino acids. Germline assignment: CDR1 SNHLY and CDR2 FYNNEI. The V gene lost 6 bases and the J gene lost 5 bases, with 17 bases spanning the gap. CDR3 sequence: CASRLTALADEQYF. In nucleotides, the CDR3 is TGTGCCAGCAGGCTCACCGCACTAGCTGACGAGCAGTACTTC.